The clone carrying this T cell receptor (beta chain) has a count of ten or more. Its target is unknown. Produced via immunoSEQ multiplex PCR; TCRdb's table is partial and in-frame only. The sample records roughly 80,000 clones, around 90% being singletons. This sample was taken from a study of siplizumab effects on memory and regulatory T cells. The germline V gene encodes CDR1 SGHRS and CDR2 YFSETQ. Trimming pared 0 bases from V and 5 bases from J, leaving 12 bases between. This CDR3 is built from 15 residues. Overall study findings and caveats: Controls showed an average of approximately 27% Treg-derived mappable alloreactive CD4+ clones, while siplizumab showed around 69%. Unstimulated subset assignment was obtained for only a minor fraction of alloreactive clones. The authors did not confirm suppressive function in proliferating Tregs from siplizumab cultures.

V gene TRBV5-1 combines with J gene TRBJ1-5; D ambiguous. This clonotype was sampled from a human donor in good health. The material sequenced was Tregs sorted from blood. The CDR3 reads CASSLDPGSDQPQHF. The CDR3 DNA is TGCGCCAGCAGCTTGGATCCGGGGTCGGATCAGCCCCAGCATTTT. Using reference TRBV5-1 and TRBJ1-5 for the parts outside the CDR3, the full variable domain is KAGVTQTPRYLIKTRGQQVTLSCSPISGHRSVSWYQQTPGQGLQFLFEYFSETQRNKGNFPGRFSGRQFSNSRSEMNVSTLELGDSALYLCASSLDPGSDQPQHFGDGTRLSIL.